The 23 T cell receptor beta chains below were found in one sample sequenced in a study of regulatory T cells in long-lasting Graves disease. Time point specified: newly diagnosed GD, antithyroid drugs for less than 3 months. RNA extracted from PBMCs served as the sequencing template. CDR3 regions were amplified by Arm-PCR using iRepertoire HTBI primers to build TCR beta libraries. Each CDR3 protein is one row after TCRdb ran MiXCR on the multiplex PCR reads. This table has hundreds of thousands of distinct CDR3 sequences, around 13% appearing once. The same data also contributed to another study, on T cells in Graves' hyperthyroidism and ophthalmopathy.

The sample here was peripheral blood mononuclear cells (PBMCs), taken at new diagnosis, from a patient treated with antithyroid drugs. The receptors shown here come from a woman aged 25 to 45 with Graves disease.

The sample holds many counts of this clonotype. CDR3 region: CASSAEGLAGVGNEQFF. The CDR3 bases are TGTGCCAGCAGTGCGGAAGGACTAGCGGGAGTCGGCAATGAGCAGTTCTTC. The V call is TRBV2, the J call TRBJ2-1; TRBD2 matches at 13 bases. Germline CDR1 and CDR2: SNHLY and FYNNEI. The CDR3 has 17 amino acids. V trimming: 4 bases; J trimming: 6 bases; junction bases outside the gene matches: 9.

This clonotype has at least ten counts. The CDR3 spells CASRSGGDTQYF. CDR3 nucleotides: TGTGCCAGCAGGTCAGGGGGAGATACGCAGTATTTT. The chain has TRBV7-2 and TRBJ2-3; 7 bases are shared with TRBD1. J gave up 5 bases and V 6 bases, and 2 bases lay outside the gene matches. Per germline, CDR1 SGHTA and CDR2 FQGNSA. CDR3 length: 12 amino acids.

This clonotype occurred many times. The rearrangement links TRBV20-1 to TRBJ2-7; 9 bases match TRBD2. Germline V gene data show CDR1 as DFQATT and CDR2 as SNEGSKA (reference sequence). Trimming at V came to 5 bases and at J to 1 base, leaving 9 bases not matched to a gene. This CDR3 is 15 amino acids long. This CDR3 reads CSASDPTSGSYEQYF. The CDR3 region has the DNA TGCAGTGCTTCTGACCCGACTAGCGGTTCCTACGAGCAGTACTTC.

This clonotype was detected many times. This rearrangement joins TRBV2 to TRBJ2-7; D gene uncertain. The germline gives CDR1 SNHLY, CDR2 FYNNEI. CDR3 size: 12 residues. V lost 1 base and J 5 bases, leaving 6 bases between the germline ends. CDR3 bases: TGTGCCAGCAGTGAAGGCCTAGACGAGCAGTACTTC. Protein: CASSEGLDEQYF.

This clonotype was counted many times. The chain joins TRBV6-5 to TRBJ2-3; 7 bases are shared with TRBD2. Germline loops: CDR1 MNHEY, CDR2 SVGAGI. The CDR3 sequence is 15 residues long. With 1 base clipped from V and 0 bases from J, the junction kept 1 base outside the gene matches. CDR3 DNA sequence: TGTGCCAGCAGTTACTACGGGAGGAGCACAGATACGCAGTATTTT. Translation gives CASSYYGRSTDTQYF.

The table lists this clonotype with many counts. V is TRBV6-5 and J is TRBJ1-2; D perhaps matches TRBD1 (6 bases). Trimming left V 0 bases short and J 4 bases short, with 21 bases between. This CDR3 comprises 18 residues. CDR1 and CDR2 (germline): MNHEY, SVGAGI. This CDR3 is CASSYSRQETDYFYGYTF. The CDR3 DNA reads as TGTGCCAGCAGTTACTCTCGACAGGAGACCGACTACTTCTATGGCTACACCTTC.

This clonotype turned up a few times. This chain connects TRBV25-1 to TRBJ2-1; perhaps TRBD2 as D (5 bases). Between the trimmed V and J ends, which lost 1 base and 8 bases, there was a span of 9 bases. Germline loops: CDR1 MGHDK, CDR2 SYGVNS. CDR3 length: 13 amino acids. The CDR3 region is CASSESTIDEQFF. The CDR3 DNA sequence: TGTGCCAGCAGTGAATCGACTATCGATGAGCAGTTCTTC.

This clonotype was found many times. The V call is TRBV19, the J call TRBJ2-3; 11 bases line up with TRBD2. Germline V lookup: CDR1 LNHDA, CDR2 SQIVND (reference sequence). This CDR3 is built from 15 residues. V gave up 8 bases and J gave up 2 bases; unmatched junction bases: 6. Here the CDR3 reads CASQRLAGSTDTQYF. In DNA form, the CDR3 reads TGTGCCAGTCAGAGACTAGCGGGATCCACAGATACGCAGTATTTT.

Ten or more counts support this clonotype. This CDR3 reads CAWSVRAGGEKLFF. The CDR3 DNA reads TGTGCCTGGAGTGTAAGGGCAGGGGGGGAAAAACTGTTTTTT. V and J are TRBV30 and TRBJ1-4; 7 bases fit TRBD1. This CDR3 is built from 14 residues. Unmatched junction bases numbered 6, after V lost 0 bases and J lost 8 bases. The V gene's germline CDR1 is GTSNPN and CDR2 SVGIG (reference sequence).

The chain recombines TRBV7-8 with TRBJ2-7, with D maybe TRBD2 (5 bases). This CDR3 spans 16 amino acids. V lost 5 bases, J lost 5 bases, and 22 bases lay in between. Germline V gene sequence: CDR1 SGHVS, CDR2 FQNEAQ. CDR3 residues: CASSRRPGNLFNEQYF. CDR3 DNA sequence: TGTGCCAGCAGCCGTCGCCCGGGAAACCTTTTTAACGAGCAGTACTTC.

This clonotype has a count of ten or more. The CDR3 nucleotides are TGTGCCAGCTCACCACCATCCCGACAGGCAGAAGCTTTCTTT. Translated: CASSPPSRQAEAFF. This chain uses TRBV18 with TRBJ1-1, with D possibly TRBD1 on 6 matching bases. The V end lost 0 bases, the J end lost 8 bases, and 13 bases lay between the germline ends. CDR3 length equals 14 residues. Germline assignment: CDR1 KGHSH and CDR2 LQKENI.

This clonotype was seen at least ten times. The chain is built from TRBV5-5 and TRBJ1-2; TRBD1 agrees at 7 bases. Losses at the gene ends were 0 bases for V and 6 bases for J; bases not matched to a gene: 8. The CDR3 runs to 15 residues. Germline CDR1 and CDR2: SGHKS and YYEKEE (reference sequence). Here the CDR3 DNA reads TGTGCCAGCAGCTTGGGGGCCCGGGACAGTAATGGCTACACCTTC. This translates into CASSLGARDSNGYTF.

The rearrangement links TRBV11-2 to TRBJ2-2; 10 bases agree with TRBD2. V gave up 5 bases and J gave up 0 bases; unmatched junction bases: 6. Germline V CDR1 and CDR2: SGHAT, FQNNGV. The CDR3 totals 17 residues. The CDR3 is CASSPLAGNANTGELFF. CDR3 DNA sequence: TGTGCCAGCAGCCCACTAGCGGGAAACGCGAACACCGGGGAGCTGTTTTTT.

In this sample, this clonotype turned up many times. The V gene is TRBV20-1, the J gene TRBJ2-1; D is unresolved. CDR1 and CDR2 from the germline V gene are DFQATT and SNEGSKA (reference sequence). Trimming pared 5 bases from V and 6 bases from J, leaving 20 bases between. The CDR3 has 15 residues. The CDR3 DNA sequence: TGCAGTGCTGATAGAGGCAACCGAGGCCCCAATGAGCAGTTCTTC. Encoded protein: CSADRGNRGPNEQFF.

This clonotype was detected ten times or more. Without the conserved terminal phenylalanine or tryptophan, this CDR3 likely stems from a read error. The chain is built from TRBV2 and TRBJ1-1; possible D gene TRBD1, 5 bases. The CDR3 has 14 amino acids. CDR1 SNHLY and CDR2 FYNNEI come from the germline V gene. Between the trimmed V and J ends, which lost 7 bases and 7 bases, there was a span of 19 bases. CDR3 sequence: CASTPLGREVEAFL. Here the CDR3 DNA reads TGTGCCAGCACGCCATTGGGCAGGGAGGTTGAAGCTTTCCTT.

This clonotype was recorded many times. The V gene is TRBV7-2, the J gene TRBJ2-7; tentatively, D is TRBD2 (5 bases). The germline CDR1 and CDR2 sequences are SGHTA and FQGNSA. The CDR3 is made up of 14 amino acids. V gave up 6 bases and J gave up 2 bases, with 14 bases separating them. CDR3 DNA: TGTGCCAGCAGTCGGAATAGAGGGCCCTACGAGCAGTACTTC. Encoded protein: CASSRNRGPYEQYF.

This clonotype was seen many times. The chain recombines TRBV29-1 with TRBJ2-2; D may correspond to TRBD1 or TRBD2 (5 bases each). CDR1 and CDR2 from the germline V gene are SQVTM and ANQGSEA. The V end lost 7 bases, the J end lost 2 bases, and 14 bases lay between the germline ends. The CDR3 runs 14 residues. The CDR3 region has the DNA TGCAGCGCTACGGGGCTCCTCAACACCGGGGAGCTGTTTTTT. Translated: CSATGLLNTGELFF.

This clonotype was recorded many times. The chain employs TRBV28 and TRBJ1-1; tentative D call: TRBD1 (5 bases). Germline CDR1 MDHEN, CDR2 SYDVKM. The V gene lost 3 bases and the J gene lost 3 bases, with 5 bases spanning the gap. This CDR3 has 12 residues. The CDR3 bases are TGTGCCAGCAGTTTGGGGGACACTGAAGCTTTCTTT. Its protein is CASSLGDTEAFF.

The chain carries TRBV7-9 and TRBJ2-1; D gene ambiguous. V was trimmed by 5 bases and J by 8 bases, leaving 10 bases between them. Germline V gene sequence: CDR1 SEHNR, CDR2 FQNEAQ (reference sequence). This CDR3 region has 12 residues. CDR3 sequence (DNA): TGTGCCAGCAGCCCATGGGGTTATGAGCAGTTCTTC. It encodes CASSPWGYEQFF.

This clonotype occurred a few times. The junction differs from germline at one of its ends, possibly a read error. The genes are TRBV3-1 and TRBJ1-1; maybe TRBD1 (6 bases). This CDR3 spans 13 amino acids. Germline V lookup: CDR1 LGHDT, CDR2 YNNKEL (reference sequence). The CDR3 sequence is CASSRQAMTEALF. In nucleotides, the CDR3 is TGTGCCAGCAGCCGACAGGCAATGACTGAAGCTCTCTTT.

This clonotype was seen ten or more times. The rearrangement uses TRBV9 and TRBJ1-1; D is perhaps TRBD1 (5 bases). Germline lookup yields CDR1 SGDLS and CDR2 YYNGEE. With 2 bases removed from V and 4 bases from J, the gap between germline ends came to 15 bases. This CDR3 is built from 15 residues. DNA for the CDR3: TGTGCCAGCAGCGTGGTCCCCGTCGGGGCCACTGAAGCTTTCTTT. It specifies CASSVVPVGATEAFF.

In its sample, this clonotype was seen many times. This chain links TRBV20-1 with TRBJ2-1; TRBD2 matches at 15 bases. CDR1 and CDR2 (germline): DFQATT, SNEGSKA (reference sequence). The junction had 9 bases not matched to a gene; V was cut back by 2 bases and J by 4 bases. The CDR3 is 18 residues long. The DNA of the CDR3 is TGCAGTGCTAGATTAGGGACTAGCGGGAGGCACCGATACAATGAGCAGTTCTTC. Protein: CSARLGTSGRHRYNEQFF.

The chain has TRBV4-2 and TRBJ2-7; 8 positions agree with TRBD1. The junction had 6 bases not matched to a gene; V was cut back by 0 bases and J by 2 bases. The CDR3 has 16 residues. Germline V gene data show CDR1 as LGHNA and CDR2 as YNFKEQ. The chain's CDR3 is CASSQDGTGLTYEQYF. CDR3 in DNA: TGTGCCAGCAGCCAAGACGGGACAGGTCTAACCTACGAGCAGTACTTC.